This T cell receptor (beta chain) was captured in a study of OX40 agonist ivuxolimab in advanced cancers. Profiled with immunoSEQ multiplex PCR; TCRdb holds only in-frame clones, not every one. This table has more than 40,000 clones, roughly 89% appearing once. The cohort excluded patients with autoimmune disease history or systemic immunosuppression. Notes on the study in general: Partial responders at 0.1-3.0 mg/kg had among the lowest clonal expansion.

Concerning this clone itself: Its antigen is as yet unknown.

V dropped 3 bases and J dropped 1 base, with 6 bases sitting between them. The CDR3 length is 13 residues. The germline gives CDR1 LNHDA, CDR2 SQIVND (reference sequence). Specimen: CD4+ or CD8+ T cells sorted from blood, collected in a trial of the OX40 agonist ivuxolimab. The gene calls are TRBV19 and TRBJ1-1, with D unresolved. This receptor was obtained from an adult with an advanced solid tumor such as melanoma, head and neck, liver or kidney cancer. The CDR3 spells CASSISPNTEAFF. In DNA form, the CDR3 reads TGTGCCAGTAGTATTTCCCCGAACACTGAAGCTTTCTTT. Full variable domain (outside the CDR3, taken from reference TRBV19 and TRBJ1-1): DGGITQSPKYLFRKEGQNVTLSCEQNLNHDAMYWYRQDPGQGLRLIYYSQIVNDFQKGDIAEGYSVSREKKESFPLTVTSAQKNPTAFYLCASSISPNTEAFFGQGTRLTVV.